The 18 T cell receptor beta chains below come from one sample, sequenced in a study of T-cell reconstitution after alpha-beta-depleted transplantation in children. The authors prepared the TCRbeta library with unique molecular identifiers. Each CDR3 protein gets one entry after TCRdb re-called the PCR reads with MiXCR. The data show some 550,000 distinct CDR3 sequences, around 18% seen once. This sample comprised PBMCs from the stem cell graft donor, obtained from the stem cell graft. Receptors were obtained from a human donor who donated a stem cell graft to a child with acute lymphoblastic leukemia.

The chain carries TRBV19 and TRBJ1-2; a weak D match, TRBD1 (5 bases). CDR3 length: 13 residues. Trimming stripped 3 bases from V and 3 bases from J, with 8 bases between. CDR1 and CDR2 (germline): LNHDA, SQIVND (reference sequence). Written as DNA, the CDR3 is TGTGCCAGTAGTATTGGGGGATACTATGGCTACACCTTC. Its protein is CASSIGGYYGYTF. Full variable domain (missing parts from reference TRBV19 and TRBJ1-2): DGGITQSPKYLFRKEGQNVTLSCEQNLNHDAMYWYRQDPGQGLRLIYYSQIVNDFQKGDIAEGYSVSREKKESFPLTVTSAQKNPTAFYLCASSIGGYYGYTFGSGTRLTVV.

This clonotype was recorded once. The rearrangement joins TRBV11-2 to TRBJ1-4, with 7 nucleotides matching TRBD1. CDR1 and CDR2 (germline): SGHAT, FQNNGV. With 7 bases clipped from V and 7 bases from J, the junction kept 12 bases outside the gene matches. This CDR3 region has 15 residues. CDR3 region: CASNAPDRAIEKLFF. CDR3 in DNA: TGTGCCAGCAACGCACCAGACAGGGCAATTGAAAAACTGTTTTTT.

The chain has TRBV7-9 and TRBJ2-2, with unresolved D. The CDR3 consists of 13 residues. Trimming took off 1 base at V and 9 bases at J, with 9 bases between the two ends. Germline loops: CDR1 SEHNR, CDR2 FQNEAQ (reference sequence). Written as DNA, the CDR3 is TGTGCCAGCAGCTTAGACGGGCACCGGGAGCTGTTTTTT. Translation gives CASSLDGHRELFF.

This chain joins TRBV11-2 and TRBJ1-3; no clear D gene. CDR1 SGHAT and CDR2 FQNNGV come from the germline V gene. The germline V and J ends were trimmed by 1 base and 0 bases, with 7 bases remaining between them. This CDR3 spans 15 amino acids. Written as DNA, the CDR3 is TGTGCCAGCAGCTTAGGAGGTTTCTCTGGAAACACCATATATTTT. It translates to CASSLGGFSGNTIYF.

The chain employs TRBV11-2 and TRBJ2-1; D could derive from TRBD1 or TRBD2 (6 bases each). This CDR3 region has 15 residues. V lost 7 bases and J 1 base, leaving 14 bases between the germline ends. Germline-derived CDR1 and CDR2 are SGHAT and FQNNGV. The CDR3 spells CASKQGGPSYNEQFF. CDR3 DNA sequence: TGTGCCAGCAAACAGGGAGGTCCTTCCTACAATGAGCAGTTCTTC.

The V gene is TRBV20-1, the J gene TRBJ1-2, with D possibly TRBD1 on 5 matching bases. Trimming took 5 bases from V and 5 from J, leaving 18 bases between them. Germline CDR1 and CDR2: DFQATT and SNEGSKA (reference sequence). This CDR3 spans 14 amino acids. CDR3 coding DNA: TGCAGTGCTTCCGCCTTCGTGCAGGGTTATGGCTACACCTTC. Translated, it gives CSASAFVQGYGYTF.

This clonotype was recorded a few times. The chain employs TRBV12-3 or TRBV12-4 and TRBJ2-1; D could derive from TRBD1 or TRBD2 (5 bases each). The CDR3 is 13 residues long. Deletions cut 8 bases from V and 4 bases from J, with 12 bases between. The CDR3 sequence: CASRDRLYNEQFF. The CDR3, as DNA: TGTGCCAGCCGGGACCGGCTTTACAATGAGCAGTTCTTC.

This clonotype was seen a handful of times. The chain is built from TRBV5-1 and TRBJ2-7; maybe TRBD2 (6 bases). The V end lost 4 bases, the J end lost 5 bases, and 13 bases lay between the germline ends. The CDR3 loop spans 13 amino acids. The V gene's germline CDR1 is SGHRS and CDR2 YFSETQ. The CDR3 region has the DNA TGCGCCAGCAGCGTCCGGGGAGGCGACGAGCAGTACTTC. Translating it yields CASSVRGGDEQYF.

In its sample, this clonotype was seen many times. This chain uses TRBV25-1 with TRBJ2-3; no definite D call. CDR1 and CDR2 (germline): MGHDK, SYGVNS. The V end lost 6 bases, the J end lost 6 bases, and 7 bases lay between the germline ends. There are 11 residues in the CDR3. CDR3 nucleotide sequence: TGTGCCAGCAGCCCATGGGATACGCAGTATTTT. Translation: CASSPWDTQYF.

This clonotype was seen a few times. The genes are TRBV6-2 or TRBV6-3 and TRBJ1-4; D possibly corresponds to TRBD1 (6 bases). This CDR3 region has 14 residues. From germline, CDR1 is MNHEY and CDR2 SVGEGT. The V and J ends lost 4 bases and 8 bases respectively, with 14 bases between them. Here the CDR3 DNA reads TGTGCCAGCAGTTCCGGGACATGGTTCGAAAAACTGTTTTTT. Translated: CASSSGTWFEKLFF.

This clonotype was counted only a few times. V usage is TRBV19 and J usage is TRBJ2-1; 8 bases are a match to TRBD2. V was clipped by 3 bases and J by 6 bases; unmatched bases: 4. The CDR3 spans 14 residues. Looked up from germline, CDR1 is LNHDA and CDR2 is SQIVND (reference sequence). In nucleotides, the CDR3 is TGTGCCAGTAGTATCGGGAGCGGGAGCAATGAGCAGTTCTTC. As protein: CASSIGSGSNEQFF.

This clonotype appeared a few times. V gene TRBV4-1 combines with J gene TRBJ2-5, with TRBD2 identical over 9 bases. The CDR3 length is 14 residues. Unmatched junction bases numbered 5, after V lost 4 bases and J lost 5 bases. Germline values: CDR1 MGHRA, CDR2 YSYEKL. CDR3 DNA: TGCGCCAGCAGCCCCTCAGCGGGAGGTGAGACCCAGTACTTC. It encodes CASSPSAGGETQYF.

The chain is built from TRBV7-9 and TRBJ2-4; 9 positions agree with TRBD1. CDR1 is SEHNR and CDR2 is FQNEAQ in the germline V gene (reference sequence). The CDR3 runs 15 residues. V was pared by 1 base and J by 5 bases, with 3 bases of the junction left unmatched. In nucleotides, the CDR3 is TGTGCCAGCAGCTTAGACAGGGGGCAGGAAAACATTCAGTACTTC. Its translation is CASSLDRGQENIQYF. The complete variable domain, with remaining parts taken from reference TRBV7-9 and TRBJ2-4, reads DTGVSQNPRHKITKRGQNVTFRCDPISEHNRLYWYRQTLGQGPEFLTYFQNEAQLEKSRLLSDRFSAERPKGSFSTLEIQRTEQGDSAMYLCASSLDRGQENIQYFGAGTRLSVL.

The CDR3 DNA sequence: TGTGCCAGCAGCGCCCGACTAGGGTCAACAAAAGAGACCCAGTACTTC. This codes for CASSARLGSTKETQYF. The chain employs TRBV7-6 and TRBJ2-5; TRBD2 might be the D (6 bases). V lost 5 bases to trimming and J lost 3 bases, with 19 bases between them. The germline CDR1 and CDR2 sequences are SGHVS and FNYEAQ. This CDR3 is built from 16 residues.

CDR3 region: CASSLVGGTGWSEAFF. CDR3 DNA sequence: TGTGCCAGCAGCTTAGTTGGAGGGACAGGGTGGTCTGAAGCTTTCTTT. The chain uses TRBV11-2 and TRBJ1-1; 9 positions agree with TRBD1. After removal of 1 base from V and 6 bases from J, the junction contained 9 bases not matched to a gene. Germline V CDR1 and CDR2: SGHAT, FQNNGV. CDR3 size: 16 residues. Based on the CDR3 plus reference TRBV11-2 and TRBJ1-1, the full variable domain is EAGVAQSPRYKIIEKRQSVAFWCNPISGHATLYWYQQILGQGPKLLIQFQNNGVVDDSQLPKDRFSAERLKGVDSTLKIQPAKLEDSAVYLCASSLVGGTGWSEAFFGQGTRLTVV.

The J gene is TRBJ1-6, the V gene TRBV7-2, with TRBD1 as a possible D gene (6 bases). Germline CDR1 SGHTA, CDR2 FQGNSA. With 1 base removed from V and 2 bases from J, the gap between germline ends came to 15 bases. The CDR3 length is 18 residues. The CDR3 is CASSLGRWTDPYNSPLHF. CDR3 in DNA: TGTGCCAGCAGCTTAGGGCGATGGACAGATCCCTATAATTCACCCCTCCACTTT.

This chain uses TRBV25-1 with TRBJ1-2; TRBD1 matches at 8 bases. The V gene's germline CDR1 is MGHDK and CDR2 SYGVNS. The V segment lost 5 bases and the J segment 4 bases; nucleotides outside the gene matches: 9. This CDR3 contains 15 residues. The DNA of the CDR3 is TGTGCCAGCAGTAATCCCCGGACAGGGTTCTATGGCTACACCTTC. It translates to CASSNPRTGFYGYTF.

This clonotype occurred a few times. CDR3 residues: CSVGWAGEAPEQFF. The CDR3 DNA sequence: TGCAGCGTTGGATGGGCGGGAGAAGCCCCTGAGCAGTTCTTC. This sequence joins TRBV29-1 and TRBJ2-1, with 7 positions matching TRBD2. V lost 4 bases to trimming and J lost 9 bases; unmatched junction nucleotides: 12. CDR3 size: 14 residues. Germline CDR1 and CDR2: SQVTM and ANQGSEA.